This T cell receptor (beta chain) was obtained from a study of blood T cell repertoires in COVID-19. Study overall: COVID-19 samples from acute and convalescent phases originated in the United States, Italy and Spain.

This CDR3 comprises 14 residues. Germline loops: CDR1 MNHNY, CDR2 SVGAGI (reference sequence). Losses at the gene ends were 5 bases for V and 2 bases for J; bases not matched to a gene: 2. In the original processing: Amplified reference gene primers provided the basis for estimating nucleated cell counts. TCRdb's table, derived via immunoSEQ multiplex PCR, lists solely in-frame clones and lacks some. The DNA was the basis for D and trimming; V, J and clone size are from that table. The data show some 350,000 clones, 80% to 90% seen once. The sequencing sample was made of peripheral blood. This TCR was recovered from a woman between 25 and 40 years old with COVID-19, enrolled during active disease. The chain links TRBV6-6 to TRBJ1-4; 7 nucleotides line up with TRBD1. CDR3 sequence: CASSPGGTNEKLFF. CDR3 DNA sequence: TGTGCCAGCAGTCCAGGGGGGACTAATGAAAAACTGTTTTTT.